The 11 T cell receptor beta chains below come from one sample, sequenced in a study of T cell changes during pregnancy in multiple sclerosis. Libraries were prepared by immunoSEQ multiplex PCR; TCRdb keeps only in-frame clonotypes and omits some of them. The sample has fewer than 55,000 clones; 70% to 90% are singletons. Source: peripheral blood, taken in the first trimester of pregnancy. These receptors all stem from a female donor with multiple sclerosis, enrolled in a pregnancy study.

The rearrangement links TRBV10-3 to TRBJ1-1, with D hard to call. With 7 bases removed from V and 1 base from J, the gap between germline ends came to 10 bases. The CDR3 has 13 residues. CDR1 is ENHRY and CDR2 is SYGVKD in the germline V gene. The CDR3 sequence: CAITPQSNTEAFF. The CDR3 coding sequence is TGTGCCATCACCCCTCAGTCGAACACTGAAGCTTTCTTT.

The J gene is TRBJ1-1, the V gene TRBV5-6; the D gene is possibly TRBD1 (5 bases). Trimming took off 1 base at V and 1 base at J, with 14 bases between the two ends. The germline CDR1 and CDR2 sequences are SGHDT and YYEEEE. CDR3 length equals 16 residues. The CDR3 nucleotides are TGTGCCAGCAGCTTGTTAGGGGAAAGAGGGAACACTGAAGCTTTCTTT. Protein product: CASSLLGERGNTEAFF.

The J gene is TRBJ1-5, the V gene TRBV4-3, with TRBD1 matching over 8 bases. J gave up 6 bases and V 0 bases, and 7 bases lay outside the gene matches. The germline CDR1 and CDR2 sequences are LGHNA and YSLEER. This CDR3 has 16 residues. Here the CDR3 DNA reads TGCGCCAGCAGCCAAGATGCGGCAGGGGGCGGTCAGCCCCAGCATTTT. Amino acids: CASSQDAAGGGQPQHF.

The chain links TRBV5-4 to TRBJ1-1, with no clear D. V lost 4 bases and J lost 12, with 19 bases in between. This CDR3 region has 13 residues. CDR1 and CDR2 (germline): SGHNT, YYREEE (reference sequence). CDR3 protein: CASSRDPNLESFF. In DNA form, the CDR3 reads TGTGCCAGCAGCAGAGACCCGAATCTAGAGTCTTTCTTT.

This clone has more than one count but fewer than ten. The chain has TRBV7-3 and TRBJ2-1; D gene uncertain. The CDR3 extends over 14 amino acids. V dropped 5 bases and J dropped 3 bases, with 11 bases sitting between them. Germline CDR1 is SGHTA and CDR2 is FQGTGA. The CDR3 DNA reads as TGTGCCAGCAGCCCTTTCGCCGGCTACAATGAGCAGTTCTTC. Its protein is CASSPFAGYNEQFF.

This chain uses TRBV30 with TRBJ2-7, with D unclear. CDR1 and CDR2 from the germline V gene are GTSNPN and SVGIG (reference sequence). This CDR3 contains 12 residues. V lost 0 bases, J lost 2 bases, and 5 bases lay in between. Here the CDR3 DNA reads TGTGCCTGGAGTGTAGAGGCCTACGAGCAGTACTTC. Translating gives CAWSVEAYEQYF.

The CDR3 sequence is CASSWGDRGSTETQYF. In DNA, the CDR3 is TGCGCCAGCAGCTGGGGGGACAGGGGGAGCACAGAGACCCAGTACTTC. V usage is TRBV5-1 and J usage is TRBJ2-5; 11 positions agree with TRBD1. Germline assignment: CDR1 SGHRS and CDR2 YFSETQ. The CDR3 runs 16 residues. J was trimmed by 4 bases and V by 3 bases; bases with no gene match: 8.

This chain joins TRBV6-1 and TRBJ2-5; a possible D gene is TRBD2 (5 bases). Looked up from germline, CDR1 is MNHNS and CDR2 is SASEGT. Between the trimmed V and J ends, which lost 2 bases and 4 bases, there was a span of 14 bases. This CDR3 is 15 amino acids long. In DNA, the CDR3 is TGTGCCAGCAGTGAACCCGGGGTCCCTCGAGAGACCCAGTACTTC. This encodes CASSEPGVPRETQYF.

This clone was seen a few times. The gene calls are TRBV19 and TRBJ2-3, with 7 positions matching TRBD2. V dropped 5 bases and J dropped 4; count of bases not matched to a gene: 6. From germline, CDR1 is LNHDA and CDR2 SQIVND (reference sequence). The CDR3 runs 14 residues. CDR3 loop: CASSLGREADTQYF. The CDR3 nucleotides read TGTGCCAGTAGTCTAGGCCGGGAGGCAGATACGCAGTATTTT.

The table lists this clone with a count of one. The chain has TRBV6-1 and TRBJ1-5; no clear D. Germline CDR1 is MNHNS and CDR2 is SASEGT. Trimming took 6 bases from V and 4 from J, leaving 10 bases between them. The CDR3 runs 13 residues. CDR3 in DNA: TGTGCCAGCAGGGGAGATCTTAATCAGCCCCAGCATTTT. It codes for CASRGDLNQPQHF.

The V and J genes are TRBV6-1 and TRBJ2-3; 10 nucleotides line up with TRBD1. Trimming took 3 bases from V and 2 from J; bases not matched to a gene: 8. The CDR3 runs 17 residues. Germline V gene lookup returns CDR1 MNHNS and CDR2 SASEGT. The CDR3 loop is CASSDPDRGQITDTQYF. CDR3 sequence (DNA): TGTGCCAGCAGTGACCCCGACAGGGGGCAAATCACAGATACGCAGTATTTT.